What follows describes a single TCR beta chain. This sample was included in a study of shared clonotypes between healthy human individuals. This table comes from immunoSEQ multiplex PCR, and its TCRdb copy is limited to in-frame clones, with some not included. The repertoire holds about 2.2 million clones, with approximately 94% as singletons. Germline V CDR1 and CDR2: SGHVS, FQNEAQ. This CDR3 has 13 amino acids. V lost 8 bases to trimming and J lost 1 base, with 12 bases between them. Naive-designated CD8 cells lacked CD45RO, were positively enriched for CCR7, and omitted terminally differentiated effector memory CD45RA+ cells.

This clonotype originated in a man younger than 35 in good health. Some clones in this sample may be carry-over from other donors' samples. This chain links TRBV7-8 with TRBJ2-7, with a possible D match to TRBD1 (5 bases). Source material: naive CD8+ T cells from PBMCs. The CDR3 nucleotides are TGTGCCAGCCAAGGGGCCCTATCCTACGAGCAGTACTTC. It codes for CASQGALSYEQYF.